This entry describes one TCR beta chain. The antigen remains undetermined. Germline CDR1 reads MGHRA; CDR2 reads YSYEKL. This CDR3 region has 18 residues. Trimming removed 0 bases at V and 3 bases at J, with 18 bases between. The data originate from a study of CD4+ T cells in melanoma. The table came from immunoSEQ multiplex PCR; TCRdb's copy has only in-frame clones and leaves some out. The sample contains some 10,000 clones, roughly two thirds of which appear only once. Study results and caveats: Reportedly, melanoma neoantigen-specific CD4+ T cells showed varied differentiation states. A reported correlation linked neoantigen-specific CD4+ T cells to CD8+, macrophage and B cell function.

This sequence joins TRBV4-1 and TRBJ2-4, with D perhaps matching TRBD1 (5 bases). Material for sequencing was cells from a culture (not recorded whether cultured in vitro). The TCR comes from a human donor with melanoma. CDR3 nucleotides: TGCGCCAGCAGCCAAGAAAGATCCGCCAGGGTGTACAAAAACATTCAGTACTTC. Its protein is CASSQERSARVYKNIQYF.